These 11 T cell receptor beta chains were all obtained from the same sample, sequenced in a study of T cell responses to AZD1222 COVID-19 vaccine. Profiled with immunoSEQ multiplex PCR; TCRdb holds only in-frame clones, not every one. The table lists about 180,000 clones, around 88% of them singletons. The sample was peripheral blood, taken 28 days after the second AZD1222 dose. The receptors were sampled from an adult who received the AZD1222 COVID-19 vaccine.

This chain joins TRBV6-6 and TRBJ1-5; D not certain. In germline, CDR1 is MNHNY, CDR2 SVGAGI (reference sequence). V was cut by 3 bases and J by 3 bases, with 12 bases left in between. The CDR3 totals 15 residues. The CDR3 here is CASSYLVSSNQPQHF. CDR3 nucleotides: TGTGCCAGCAGTTATTTAGTCAGTTCCAATCAGCCCCAGCATTTT.

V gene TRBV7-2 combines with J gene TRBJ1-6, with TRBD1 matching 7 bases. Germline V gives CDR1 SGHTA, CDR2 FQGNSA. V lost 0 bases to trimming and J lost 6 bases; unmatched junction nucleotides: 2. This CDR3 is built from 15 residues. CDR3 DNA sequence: TGTGCCAGCAGCTTAGCGTCAGGGGGTAATTCACCCCTCCACTTT. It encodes CASSLASGGNSPLHF.

This chain's CDR3 is CASSQEVQGLYGYTF. The DNA of the CDR3 is TGTGCCAGCAGCCAAGAAGTTCAGGGGCTCTATGGCTACACCTTC. The chain carries TRBV3-1 (or the pseudogene TRBV3-2) and TRBJ1-2, with D possibly matching TRBD1 (6 bases). Trimming removed 0 bases from V and 4 bases from J, with 12 bases in between. Germline V CDR1 and CDR2: LGHDT, YNNKEL (reference sequence). This CDR3 has 15 residues.

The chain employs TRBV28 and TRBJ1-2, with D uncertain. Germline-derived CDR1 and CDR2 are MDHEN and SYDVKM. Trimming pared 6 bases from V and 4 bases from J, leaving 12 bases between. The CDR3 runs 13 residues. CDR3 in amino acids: CASRSAGGYGYTF. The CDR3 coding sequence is TGTGCCAGCAGGTCCGCAGGTGGCTATGGCTACACCTTC.

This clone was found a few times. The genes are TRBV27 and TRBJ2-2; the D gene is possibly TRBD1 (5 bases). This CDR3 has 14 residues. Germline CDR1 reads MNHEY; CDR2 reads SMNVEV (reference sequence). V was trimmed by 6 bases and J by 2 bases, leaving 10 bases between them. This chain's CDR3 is CASRRQINTGELFF. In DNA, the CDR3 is TGTGCCAGCAGACGACAGATAAACACCGGGGAGCTGTTTTTT.

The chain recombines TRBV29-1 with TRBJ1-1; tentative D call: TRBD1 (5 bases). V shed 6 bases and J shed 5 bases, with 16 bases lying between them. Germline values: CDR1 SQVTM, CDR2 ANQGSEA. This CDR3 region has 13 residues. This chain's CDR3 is CSVNPGGRTEAFF. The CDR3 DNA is TGCAGCGTCAACCCGGGGGGGAGGACTGAAGCTTTCTTT.

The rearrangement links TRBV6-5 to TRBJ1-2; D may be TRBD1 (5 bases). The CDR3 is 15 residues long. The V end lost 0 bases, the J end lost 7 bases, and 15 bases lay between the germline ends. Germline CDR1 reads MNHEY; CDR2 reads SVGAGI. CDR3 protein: CASSYSTFSGLGYTF. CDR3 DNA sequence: TGTGCCAGCAGTTACTCGACCTTTTCAGGGCTTGGCTACACCTTC.

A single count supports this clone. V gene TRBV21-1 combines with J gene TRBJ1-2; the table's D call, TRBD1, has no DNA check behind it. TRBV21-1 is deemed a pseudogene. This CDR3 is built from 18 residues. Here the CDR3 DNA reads TGTGCCAGCAGCATACCGGGACAGGGGGCAACCTCTAACTATGGCTACACCTTC. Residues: CASSIPGQGATSNYGYTF.

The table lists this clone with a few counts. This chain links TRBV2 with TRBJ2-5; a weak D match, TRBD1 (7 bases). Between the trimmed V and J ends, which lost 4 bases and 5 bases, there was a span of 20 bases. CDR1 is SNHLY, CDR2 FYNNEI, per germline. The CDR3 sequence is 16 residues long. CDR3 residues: CASSGLGGGREETQYF. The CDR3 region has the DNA TGTGCCAGCAGTGGTTTAGGAGGGGGCCGGGAGGAGACCCAGTACTTC.

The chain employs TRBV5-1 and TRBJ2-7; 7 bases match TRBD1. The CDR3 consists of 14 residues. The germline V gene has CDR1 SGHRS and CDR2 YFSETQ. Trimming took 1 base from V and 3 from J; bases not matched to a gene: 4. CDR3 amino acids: CASSLTGEGYEQYF. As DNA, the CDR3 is TGCGCCAGCAGCTTGACAGGGGAAGGCTACGAGCAGTACTTC.

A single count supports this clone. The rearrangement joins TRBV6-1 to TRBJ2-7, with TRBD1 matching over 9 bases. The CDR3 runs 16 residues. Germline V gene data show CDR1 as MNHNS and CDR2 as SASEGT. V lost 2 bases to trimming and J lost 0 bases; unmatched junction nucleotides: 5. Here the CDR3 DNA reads TGTGCCAGCAGTGAACCGGGACAGGGAAGCTCCTACGAGCAGTACTTC. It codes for CASSEPGQGSSYEQYF.